Below are 23 T cell receptor beta chains sequenced from a single sample in a study of T cells in Graves' hyperthyroidism and ophthalmopathy. TCR beta CDR3 regions were amplified from RNA. TCR CDR3 underwent first-round RT-PCR with the HTBI primer set. TCRdb redid the calling of the multiplex PCR reads with MiXCR, one entry per CDR3 protein. The sample yields under 250,000 distinct CDR3 sequences, about a sixth seen once. The sequencing sample was made of blood. The receptors derive from a man in his fifties or sixties with Graves' hyperthyroidism.

This clonotype has ten or more counts. J is TRBJ2-7 and V is TRBV28, with TRBD2 matching 10 bases. Unmatched junction bases numbered 3, after V lost 5 bases and J lost 5 bases. The CDR3 is 13 residues long. CDR1 is MDHEN and CDR2 is SYDVKM in the germline V gene. CDR3 protein: CASSDLAGDEQYF. Written as DNA, the CDR3 is TGTGCCAGCAGTGACCTAGCGGGAGACGAGCAGTACTTC.

The CDR3 sequence: CASSEWQERNQPQHF. In DNA form, the CDR3 reads TGTGCCAGCAGTGAGTGGCAGGAACGTAATCAGCCCCAGCATTTT. V gene TRBV2 combines with J gene TRBJ1-5; no reliable D call. Trimming pared 3 bases from V and 4 bases from J, leaving 13 bases between. CDR3 length: 15 residues. Germline V CDR1 and CDR2: SNHLY, FYNNEI.

The V gene is TRBV20-1, the J gene TRBJ1-1; D is unresolved. Germline-derived CDR1 and CDR2 are DFQATT and SNEGSKA (reference sequence). The CDR3 is 13 amino acids. The V gene lost 5 bases and the J gene lost 0 bases, with 10 bases spanning the gap. The CDR3 DNA reads as TGCAGTGCTGGCAGGTTCTTGAACACTGAAGCTTTCTTT. Translating gives CSAGRFLNTEAFF.

This clonotype was found many times. V and J are TRBV3-1 and TRBJ2-3, with D unresolved. The ends were cut back, 0 bases at V and 2 bases at J, with 3 bases in the middle. Looked up from germline, CDR1 is LGHDT and CDR2 is YNNKEL (reference sequence). This CDR3 is 13 amino acids long. The CDR3 sequence is CASSQDVTDTQYF. The CDR3 DNA follows: TGTGCCAGCAGCCAAGATGTCACAGATACGCAGTATTTT.

This chain uses TRBV12-3 or TRBV12-4 with TRBJ2-5; 7 nucleotides agree with TRBD1. The length of the CDR3 is 16 residues. V lost 1 base, J lost 5 bases, and 10 bases stayed unmatched. The CDR3 DNA reads as TGTGCCAGCAGTTTAGAGACAGGGAACATGGACGAGACCCAGTACTTC. Its protein product is CASSLETGNMDETQYF.

This clonotype was seen many times. CDR3 sequence: CASSEGRRYTDTQYF. The CDR3 region has the DNA TGTGCCAGCAGTGAGGGTAGGCGGTACACAGATACGCAGTATTTT. This chain links TRBV2 with TRBJ2-3; D is uncertain. V lost 3 bases to trimming and J lost 2 bases, with 12 bases between them. Germline assignment: CDR1 SNHLY and CDR2 FYNNEI. This CDR3 region has 15 residues.

This clonotype was recorded a few times. The chain recombines TRBV4-1 with TRBJ2-7; TRBD2 might be the D (6 bases). Trimming cost V 4 bases and J 4 bases, with 17 bases left between them. Germline loops: CDR1 MGHRA, CDR2 YSYEKL. This CDR3 has 15 residues. In DNA, the CDR3 is TGCGCCAGCAGCCCCAAAAGGGGTAGCGGTTACGAGCAGTACTTC. As protein: CASSPKRGSGYEQYF.

This chain links TRBV7-9 with TRBJ2-4; D remains ambiguous. This CDR3 spans 17 amino acids. Germline CDR1 is SEHNR and CDR2 is FQNEAQ (reference sequence). V was clipped by 1 base and J by 2 bases, with 15 bases between them. The chain's CDR3 is CASSLVAPLLTKNIQYF. CDR3 coding DNA: TGTGCCAGCAGCTTAGTCGCACCCCTCTTGACCAAAAACATTCAGTACTTC.

There are many counts of this clonotype. In DNA, the CDR3 is TGTGCCAGCAGTTACAGGGGCTTGGGAGAGACCCAGTACTTC. Translated, it gives CASSYRGLGETQYF. V and J are TRBV6-2 or TRBV6-3 and TRBJ2-5; tentative D call: TRBD1 (5 bases). CDR1 MNHEY and CDR2 SVGEGT come from the germline V gene. The CDR3 totals 14 residues. Deletions cut 2 bases from V and 4 bases from J, with 11 bases between.

This clonotype was seen at least ten times. J is TRBJ2-7 and V is TRBV7-8; D is perhaps TRBD1 (6 bases). The CDR3 consists of 19 residues. The V end was cut by 2 bases, the J end by 7 bases, with 30 bases between. From germline, CDR1 is SGHVS and CDR2 FQNEAQ. Written as DNA, the CDR3 is TGTGCCAGCAGCTTAAGGGTGGGTCGTGGGGGCGCCATGTTTCGAGAGCAGTACTTC. It encodes CASSLRVGRGGAMFREQYF.

With respect to this clonotype: This sequence may be a read error, since a much larger clone differs from it by one base. The J gene is TRBJ1-1, the V gene TRBV7-9; D is possibly TRBD1 (6 bases). CDR1 and CDR2 (germline): SEHNR, FQNEAQ (reference sequence). Between the trimmed V and J ends, which lost 4 bases and 1 base, there was a span of 10 bases. The CDR3 has 14 amino acids. The CDR3 DNA sequence: TGTGCCAGCAGCTCCTTCAGGGGGAACACTGAAGCTTTCTTT. Its translation: CASSSFRGNTEAFF.

V and J are TRBV11-1 and TRBJ2-1; perhaps TRBD1 as D (5 bases). This CDR3 is built from 13 residues. Germline-derived CDR1 and CDR2 are SGHAT and FQDESV (reference sequence). Trimming took 0 bases from V and 15 from J, leaving 15 bases between them. This CDR3 is CASSLATPHRRFF. DNA of the CDR3: TGTGCCAGCAGCTTAGCGACGCCTCACAGGCGGTTCTTC.

The gene calls are TRBV28 and TRBJ1-4; possible D gene TRBD1, 5 bases. This CDR3 has 13 residues. The germline CDR1 and CDR2 sequences are MDHEN and SYDVKM. V dropped 8 bases and J dropped 7 bases, with 14 bases sitting between them. The CDR3 region is CASLRTGGEKLFF. The CDR3 DNA reads as TGTGCCAGCCTCAGGACTGGGGGTGAAAAACTGTTTTTT.

The V gene is TRBV24-1, the J gene TRBJ2-5; 8 bases agree with TRBD2. Trimming removed 5 bases from V and 4 bases from J; junction bases left unmatched: 11. CDR3 length: 16 amino acids. Germline CDR1 reads KGHDR; CDR2 reads SFDVKD. CDR3 coding DNA: TGTGCCACCAGTGGAATAACCGGGACTAGAGTAGAGACCCAGTACTTC. Amino acid sequence: CATSGITGTRVETQYF.

This chain's CDR3 is CASNQGGKNEQYF. The CDR3 bases are TGTGCCAGCAACCAGGGGGGGAAAAACGAGCAGTACTTC. J is TRBJ2-7 and V is TRBV28; D tentatively fits TRBD1 or TRBD2 (7 bases each). CDR3 length equals 13 residues. V gave up 7 bases and J gave up 5 bases, with 15 bases separating them. Germline V CDR1 and CDR2: MDHEN, SYDVKM.

This clonotype was seen more than once but under ten times. The gene calls are TRBV6-1 and TRBJ2-6, with D perhaps TRBD1 (5 bases). V lost 6 bases and J 4 bases, leaving 10 bases between the germline ends. Per germline, CDR1 MNHNS and CDR2 SASEGT. The CDR3 loop spans 14 amino acids. The CDR3 bases are TGTGCCAGCAGAGACAGTACCGGGGCCAACGTCCTGACTTTC. This gives the protein CASRDSTGANVLTF.

V is TRBV30 and J is TRBJ1-2, with unresolved D. Germline V gene sequence: CDR1 GTSNPN, CDR2 SVGIG (reference sequence). Trimming stripped 0 bases from V and 6 bases from J, with 11 bases between. This CDR3 contains 13 residues. The CDR3 loop reads CAWSVGFGDGYTF. In DNA, the CDR3 is TGTGCCTGGAGTGTCGGGTTTGGGGATGGCTACACCTTC.

This clonotype was recorded only once. This rearrangement joins TRBV9 to TRBJ1-2; D gene unclear. The CDR3 has 13 residues. Trimming stripped 1 base from V and 8 bases from J, with 12 bases between. Germline V CDR1 and CDR2: SGDLS, YYNGEE. For the CDR3, the DNA is TGTGCCAGCAGCGTATTGGGAACAGTCGGCTACACCTTC. It is translated as CASSVLGTVGYTF.

V is TRBV20-1 and J is TRBJ2-7, with TRBD2 matching 10 bases. Germline trimming cut 6 bases from V and 2 bases from J; bases unmatched to any gene: 16. CDR3 length equals 17 residues. Germline CDR1 DFQATT, CDR2 SNEGSKA (reference sequence). The CDR3 loop is CSALTRGSSGSTYEQYF. The DNA for the CDR3 is TGCAGTGCCTTAACTCGTGGATCTAGCGGGAGCACCTACGAGCAGTACTTC.

This sequence joins TRBV20-1 and TRBJ1-5; weak D call: TRBD1 (6 bases). Looked up from germline, CDR1 is DFQATT and CDR2 is SNEGSKA (reference sequence). Trimming removed 8 bases from V and 6 bases from J, with 23 bases in between. The CDR3 covers 15 residues. CDR3 amino acids: CSLSQLYREGQPQHF. Written as DNA, the CDR3 is TGCAGTCTATCTCAACTATACAGGGAGGGTCAGCCCCAGCATTTT.

There are a few counts of this clonotype. This sequence joins TRBV10-3 and TRBJ2-3, with TRBD2 matching over 10 bases. The CDR3 has 17 residues. Trimming cost V 6 bases and J 0 bases; bases outside gene matches: 9. CDR1 and CDR2 from the germline V gene are ENHRY and SYGVKD. In DNA form, the CDR3 reads TGTGCCATCAGGGGCTCCGGGACTAGCGCAAGCACAGATACGCAGTATTTT. Amino acids: CAIRGSGTSASTDTQYF.

This clonotype turned up a few times. This chain joins TRBV18 and TRBJ2-1, with unresolved D. The CDR3 is 15 amino acids. Trimming shortened V by 2 bases and J by 8 bases, and 16 bases separated the two germline ends. CDR1 and CDR2 from the germline V gene are KGHSH and LQKENI. This chain's CDR3 is CASSPGFPVGDEQFF. CDR3 sequence (DNA): TGTGCCAGCTCACCAGGATTTCCGGTTGGTGATGAGCAGTTCTTC.

This clonotype was found many times. The rearrangement uses TRBV6-1 and TRBJ2-7, with D possibly TRBD1 on 5 matching bases. CDR1 and CDR2 from the germline V gene are MNHNS and SASEGT. With 4 bases removed from V and 3 bases from J, the gap between germline ends came to 7 bases. The CDR3 contains 12 residues. DNA of the CDR3: TGTGCCAGCAGTGCAGGGAACTACGAGCAGTACTTC. This codes for CASSAGNYEQYF.